The text below deals with one T cell receptor beta chain. No antigen is known for it. The sample holds no much larger clone one base away, and base qualities are not on file. TCRbeta CDR3 regions were amplified from genomic DNA using the immunoSEQ Assay, a bias-controlled multiplex PCR. The original methods were these. The number of nucleated cells in each sample was estimated from the amplification of reference gene primers within the assay. To quantify the absolute abundance of each unique TCRbeta CDR3 rearrangement, sequence reads were collapsed and filtered. Productive Simpson clonality was computed per sample as the square root of Simpson's diversity index over productive rearrangements. TCRdb retrieved this table from immuneACCESS and kept in-frame rearrangements only. Not all clones are present; in checked studies, unresolved V genes account for under half, and no reason is known for the remainder. V, J and clone size are taken as reported in that table, and D and trimming were inferred from the DNA itself. The sample records approximately 240,000 clones, 75% to 95% of which are singletons. The biggest ten clones account for over 1.5% of the sample.

This sample is drawn from a study of blood T cell repertoires in COVID-19 (dated by TCRdb to 2018 to 2020). With regard to the full study: Samples covering the acute and convalescent phases of COVID-19 were provided by collaborators in the United States, Italy and Spain. The sample metadata nearly always contained a de-identified subject ID, COVID-19 status, age in years and sex. Samples came from the ongoing ImmuneRACE study (first 160 participants) plus 1,254 subjects from 6 global collaborators. HLA class I and class II types, where available, came from metadata supplied by the sample provider rather than from assay-based typing. The prospective study material was composed of cDNA or gDNA derived from T cells, B-cell-depleted T cells, or PBMCs. Subjects who had been exposed to COVID-19, were actively infected with it, or had recovered from it provided the deeply sampled blood TCRbeta repertoires that made up the dataset. A freely available public database, intended as a resource for researchers studying the immune response to SARS-CoV-2, is where the repertoires were released.

Participants in the prospective study were aged 18 to 89 years, lived in 20 to 25 United States geographic areas, and enrolled through a virtual design. To assign participants to cohorts, the prospective study relied on clinical history that participants themselves reported in a screening survey and a study questionnaire. Recovered participants in ImmuneRACE Cohort 3 were defined by two consecutive negative NP/OP PCR tests, clearance by a healthcare professional, or resolution of symptoms. Each participant in the prospective study had whole blood, serum and a nasopharyngeal or oropharyngeal swab collected by mobile phlebotomists. Participants in the prospective study had the option to provide additional blood draws and questionnaires over a 2-month period. Prospective study blood samples were shipped either frozen or at room temperature before DNA extraction. General findings and caveats noted by the study authors: Clinical and demographic metadata were provided uncurated, with the amount varying by source and participant.

Taken from the germline V gene (reference sequence), the CDR1 and CDR2 loops are LNHDA and SQIVND. The germline ends are 8 bases apart after V is trimmed by 5 bases and J by 1 base. Including the terminal cysteine and phenylalanine, the CDR3 comprises 13 residues. Here the CDR3 DNA is all that survives: 39 bases in frame from base 1. Sequenced material: PBMCs or T cells enriched from blood (not recorded which). Here the chain combines TRBV19 and TRBJ1-1, with the D gene too uncertain to name. This clonotype was obtained from a woman aged 18-29 years who had recovered from COVID-19. The DNA reads TGTGCCAGTAGTCAACTATGGAACACTGAAGCTTTCTTT. This gives the protein CASSQLWNTEAFF. Outside the CDR3, residues come from the reference TRBV19 and TRBJ1-1 proteins, so the full variable domain is: DGGITQSPKYLFRKEGQNVTLSCEQNLNHDAMYWYRQDPGQGLRLIYYSQIVNDFQKGDIAEGYSVSREKKESFPLTVTSAQKNPTAFYLCASSQLWNTEAFFGQGTRLTVV.